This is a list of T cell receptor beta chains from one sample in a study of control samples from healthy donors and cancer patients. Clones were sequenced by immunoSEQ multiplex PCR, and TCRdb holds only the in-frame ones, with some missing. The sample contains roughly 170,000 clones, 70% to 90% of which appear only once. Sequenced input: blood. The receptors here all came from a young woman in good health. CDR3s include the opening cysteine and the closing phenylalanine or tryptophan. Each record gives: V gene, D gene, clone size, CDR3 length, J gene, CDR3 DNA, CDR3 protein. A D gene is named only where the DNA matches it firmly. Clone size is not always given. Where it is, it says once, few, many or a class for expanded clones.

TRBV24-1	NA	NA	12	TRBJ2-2	TGTGCCACCAGTGTGGCGGGCGGGGAGCTGTTTTTT	CATSVAGGELFF
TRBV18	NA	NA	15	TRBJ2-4	TGTGCCAGCTCACCAACGTCGCTAGCCAAAAACATTCAGTACTTC	CASSPTSLAKNIQYF
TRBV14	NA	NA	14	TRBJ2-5	TGTGCCAGCAGCCCCCTGGGACTGCAAGAGACCCAGTACTTC	CASSPLGLQETQYF
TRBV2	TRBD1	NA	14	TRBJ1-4	TGTGCCAGCAGCCGAGGGGGCGCAGGTGAAAAACTGTTTTTT	CASSRGGAGEKLFF
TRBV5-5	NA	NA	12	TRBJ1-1	TGTGCCAGCAGCCCTTGGACCTTCGAAGCTTTCTTT	CASSPWTFEAFF
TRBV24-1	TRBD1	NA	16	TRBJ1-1	TGTGCCACAAACATAACAGGGGCGCGGTTGGTCACTGAAGCTTTCTTT	CATNITGARLVTEAFF
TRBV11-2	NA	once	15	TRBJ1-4	TGTGCCAGCAGCTTTACCAGGGGTGCTAATGAAAAACTGTTTTTT	CASSFTRGANEKLFF
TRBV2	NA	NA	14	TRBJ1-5	TGTGCCAGCAGTGTATGGGCAGAGAATCAGCCCCAGCATTTT	CASSVWAENQPQHF
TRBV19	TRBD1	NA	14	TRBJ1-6	TGTGCCAGTAGGGAACAGGGGGCTAATTCACCCCTCCACTTT	CASREQGANSPLHF
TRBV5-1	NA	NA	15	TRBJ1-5	TGCGCCGGCAGCTTGTTGGGGACGGACAATCAGCCCCAGCATTTT	CAGSLLGTDNQPQHF
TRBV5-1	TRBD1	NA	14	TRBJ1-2	TGCGCCAGCAGCCGGACAGGGGGGTGGGATGGCTACACCTTC	CASSRTGGWDGYTF
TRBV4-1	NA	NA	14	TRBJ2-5	TGCGCCAGCAGCCAAGCGGGGGCGCGGGAGACCCAGTACTTC	CASSQAGARETQYF
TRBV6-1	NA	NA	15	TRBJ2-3	TGTGCCAGCAGTGAACCTACGGTTTTCACAGATACGCAGTATTTT	CASSEPTVFTDTQYF